The rows below give T cell receptor beta chains drawn from one sample of a study of blood T cell repertoires in COVID-19. Repertoires were generated with immunoSEQ multiplex PCR, while TCRdb's copy carries only in-frame clones and drops some. Of around 90,000 clones in the sample, about 81% are singletons; the top ten hold about 12%. Sequencing was done on a sample of peripheral blood. The receptors stem from a human donor in a cohort sampled during active COVID-19. The CDR3 runs from the conserved cysteine through the conserved F or W. D genes are given only for firm matches. A row's size may be missing; if present it is once, few, many or a size class.

V gene: TRBV12-3/TRBV12-4; D gene: NA; clone size: NA; J gene: TRBJ1-2; CDR3 DNA: TGTGCCAGCAGTCGACAGACTAACTATGGCTACACCTTC; CDR3 protein: CASSRQTNYGYTF
V gene: TRBV6-4; D gene: TRBD1; clone size: NA; J gene: TRBJ1-2; CDR3 DNA: TGTGCCAGCAGTGACTCGTGGCAGGGGGGCGGCTACACCTTC; CDR3 protein: CASSDSWQGGGYTF
V gene: TRBV10-3; D gene: TRBD1; clone size: NA; J gene: TRBJ2-7; CDR3 DNA: TGTGCCATCAGTGGACAGGGGTACGAGCAGTACTTC; CDR3 protein: CAISGQGYEQYF
V gene: TRBV28; D gene: NA; clone size: NA; J gene: TRBJ1-4; CDR3 DNA: TGTGCCAGCAGTCCCTCCCTCCCGGGGGTCGTTAATGAAAAACTGTTTTTT; CDR3 protein: CASSPSLPGVVNEKLFF
V gene: TRBV24-1; D gene: TRBD1; clone size: NA; J gene: TRBJ2-5; CDR3 DNA: TGTGCCACCAGTGACCCCTCCTGGACAGGGTTAACCCAAGAGACCCAGTACTTC; CDR3 protein: CATSDPSWTGLTQETQYF
V gene: TRBV9; D gene: TRBD2; clone size: NA; J gene: TRBJ2-1; CDR3 DNA: TGTGCCAGCAGCGGGGCCCAGCGGGGGTCCAATGAGCAGTTCTTC; CDR3 protein: CASSGAQRGSNEQFF
V gene: TRBV5-1; D gene: TRBD1; clone size: NA; J gene: TRBJ1-1; CDR3 DNA: TGCGCCAGCAGACTGGACAGGGCTGAAGCTTTCTTT; CDR3 protein: CASRLDRAEAFF
V gene: TRBV5-6; D gene: TRBD1; clone size: NA; J gene: TRBJ1-6; CDR3 DNA: TGTGCCAGCAGCTTCCGGGACAGGGTCACTTCACCCCTCCACTTT; CDR3 protein: CASSFRDRVTSPLHF
V gene: TRBV4-2; D gene: NA; clone size: NA; J gene: TRBJ1-1; CDR3 DNA: TGTGCCAGCAGCCAAGAGTTATTTCACTCAGGGAACACTGAAGCTTTCTTT; CDR3 protein: CASSQELFHSGNTEAFF
V gene: TRBV18; D gene: TRBD2; clone size: NA; J gene: TRBJ2-7; CDR3 DNA: TGTGCCAGCTCACGGGGGGGAAACTACGAGCAGTACTTC; CDR3 protein: CASSRGGNYEQYF
V gene: TRBV12-3/TRBV12-4; D gene: TRBD1; clone size: NA; J gene: TRBJ1-2; CDR3 DNA: TGTGCCAGCAGTAGAGACAGGGTAGCGACCACCTTC; CDR3 protein: CASSRDRVATTF
V gene: TRBV28; D gene: NA; clone size: NA; J gene: TRBJ2-5; CDR3 DNA: TGTGCCAGCAGTCAACAGGGGGGGGTAGAGACCCAGTACTTC; CDR3 protein: CASSQQGGVETQYF
V gene: TRBV5-1; D gene: NA; clone size: NA; J gene: TRBJ1-1; CDR3 DNA: TGCGCCAGCAGCCTCAGGGGCCCGGGCACTGAAGCTTTCTTT; CDR3 protein: CASSLRGPGTEAFF
V gene: TRBV4-2; D gene: TRBD1; clone size: NA; J gene: TRBJ1-2; CDR3 DNA: TGTGCCAGCAGACAGACAGGGGCTGACAACTATGGCTACACCTTC; CDR3 protein: CASRQTGADNYGYTF
V gene: TRBV6-1; D gene: NA; clone size: NA; J gene: TRBJ1-3; CDR3 DNA: TGTGCCAGCAGTGAAGAGGGGGGGGGCAAGTGGAACACCATATATTTT; CDR3 protein: CASSEEGGGKWNTIYF
V gene: TRBV6-5; D gene: TRBD1; clone size: NA; J gene: TRBJ1-2; CDR3 DNA: TGTGCCAGCAGCGGACAGGGGAACTATGGCTACACCTTC; CDR3 protein: CASSGQGNYGYTF
V gene: TRBV5-1; D gene: TRBD2; clone size: NA; J gene: TRBJ2-1; CDR3 DNA: TGCGCCAGCTTACCCGAGGGGAGGGCTAGCTCCTACAATGAGCAGTTCTTC; CDR3 protein: CASLPEGRASSYNEQFF
V gene: TRBV7-2; D gene: TRBD2; clone size: NA; J gene: TRBJ2-1; CDR3 DNA: TGTGCCAGCAGCTTTGGCGGGGGGGGGAATGAGCAGTTCTTC; CDR3 protein: CASSFGGGGNEQFF
V gene: TRBV7-3; D gene: TRBD2; clone size: NA; J gene: TRBJ2-1; CDR3 DNA: TGTGCCAGCAGCCCCTTAGCGGGGGTTTACAATGAGCAGTTCTTC; CDR3 protein: CASSPLAGVYNEQFF
V gene: TRBV9; D gene: TRBD1; clone size: NA; J gene: TRBJ1-1; CDR3 DNA: TGTGCCAGCAGCGTAACCCCCACAGGGGAGACTGAAGCTTTCTTT; CDR3 protein: CASSVTPTGETEAFF
V gene: TRBV28; D gene: NA; clone size: NA; J gene: TRBJ1-1; CDR3 DNA: TGTGCCAGCAGTTCGCCGCCTGCTAGCACTGAAGCTTTCTTT; CDR3 protein: CASSSPPASTEAFF
V gene: TRBV5-1; D gene: NA; clone size: NA; J gene: TRBJ2-5; CDR3 DNA: TGCGCCAGCAGCTTGGTTCCCTTGAGGGAAGAGACCCAGTACTTC; CDR3 protein: CASSLVPLREETQYF
V gene: TRBV24-1; D gene: NA; clone size: NA; J gene: TRBJ2-5; CDR3 DNA: TGTGCCACCAGTGATTCCCGGACACCCCAAGAGACCCAGTACTTC; CDR3 protein: CATSDSRTPQETQYF
V gene: TRBV4-1; D gene: TRBD1; clone size: NA; J gene: TRBJ1-6; CDR3 DNA: TGCGCCAGCAGGTGGACAGGGGGCAATTCACCCCTCCACTTT; CDR3 protein: CASRWTGGNSPLHF
V gene: TRBV3-1/TRBV3-2; D gene: NA; clone size: NA; J gene: TRBJ2-2; CDR3 DNA: TGTGCCAGCAGCAGAACGACAGGCACCGGGGAGCTGTTTTTT; CDR3 protein: CASSRTTGTGELFF
V gene: TRBV7-6; D gene: TRBD2; clone size: NA; J gene: TRBJ2-7; CDR3 DNA: TGTGCCAGCAGCTTAAGGCCCTCGGCGGGGGGGCCCTACGAGCAGTACTTC; CDR3 protein: CASSLRPSAGGPYEQYF
V gene: TRBV10-3; D gene: NA; clone size: NA; J gene: TRBJ2-7; CDR3 DNA: TGTGCCATCAGTGGACCAGGTCCATCAGGGTCCTACGAGCAGTACTTC; CDR3 protein: CAISGPGPSGSYEQYF
V gene: TRBV5-1; D gene: TRBD1; clone size: NA; J gene: TRBJ2-3; CDR3 DNA: TGCGCCAGCAGTGTCGGGACAGGGGCCTACACAGATACGCAGTATTTT; CDR3 protein: CASSVGTGAYTDTQYF
V gene: TRBV6-5; D gene: NA; clone size: NA; J gene: TRBJ1-5; CDR3 DNA: TGTGCCAGCACCCGGACGGGGGATCGGGATCAGCCCCAGCATTTT; CDR3 protein: CASTRTGDRDQPQHF
V gene: TRBV2; D gene: NA; clone size: NA; J gene: TRBJ2-5; CDR3 DNA: TGTGCCAGCACCAGAGCGGGTGGGTCGTACCAAGAGACCCAGTACTTC; CDR3 protein: CASTRAGGSYQETQYF
V gene: TRBV5-1; D gene: TRBD1; clone size: NA; J gene: TRBJ1-4; CDR3 DNA: TGCGCCAGCAGCCCGACTGTGGGGACAGCTAATGAAAAACTGTTTTTT; CDR3 protein: CASSPTVGTANEKLFF
V gene: TRBV6-5; D gene: NA; clone size: NA; J gene: TRBJ1-1; CDR3 DNA: TGTGCCAGCAGTTACTCCCGGGGGTGGGGAGCTTTCTTT; CDR3 protein: CASSYSRGWGAFF
V gene: TRBV7-7; D gene: TRBD1; clone size: NA; J gene: TRBJ2-7; CDR3 DNA: TGTGCTAGCAGCCCAGGACAGGGGGCTCACGAGCAGTACTTC; CDR3 protein: CASSPGQGAHEQYF
V gene: TRBV28; D gene: TRBD1; clone size: NA; J gene: TRBJ1-2; CDR3 DNA: TGTGCCAGCAGTTCCCTCAGGGGGCGCGGGGGCTACACCTTC; CDR3 protein: CASSSLRGRGGYTF
V gene: TRBV11-2; D gene: NA; clone size: many; J gene: TRBJ2-7; CDR3 DNA: TGTGCCAGCAGCTTAGGGCAGACCTACGAGCAGTACTTC; CDR3 protein: CASSLGQTYEQYF
V gene: TRBV6-5; D gene: NA; clone size: NA; J gene: TRBJ1-1; CDR3 DNA: TGTGCCAGCACCCGGGGAGGGACTGAAGCTTTCTTT; CDR3 protein: CASTRGGTEAFF
V gene: TRBV30; D gene: NA; clone size: NA; J gene: TRBJ1-2; CDR3 DNA: TGTGCCTGGGCTCGGGACAACACTAACTATGGCTACACCTTC; CDR3 protein: CAWARDNTNYGYTF
V gene: TRBV27; D gene: TRBD1; clone size: few; J gene: TRBJ1-6; CDR3 DNA: TGTGCCAGCAGTTTATTGGGACAGCATAATTCACCCCTCCACTTT; CDR3 protein: CASSLLGQHNSPLHF
V gene: TRBV2; D gene: NA; clone size: NA; J gene: TRBJ1-4; CDR3 DNA: TGTGCCAGCTCCTCGGTCGGGAAACTGTTTTTT; CDR3 protein: CASSSVGKLFF
V gene: TRBV7-2; D gene: NA; clone size: NA; J gene: TRBJ1-6; CDR3 DNA: TGTGCCAGCAGCTTAGTCGTGAATTCACCCCTCCACTTT; CDR3 protein: CASSLVVNSPLHF
V gene: TRBV27; D gene: TRBD2; clone size: NA; J gene: TRBJ2-2; CDR3 DNA: TGTGCCACCAGACGGACTAGCGGGGCGGGCGGGGAGCTGTTTTTT; CDR3 protein: CATRRTSGAGGELFF
V gene: TRBV18; D gene: TRBD1; clone size: NA; J gene: TRBJ2-1; CDR3 DNA: TGTGCCAGCTCACCAGGGGACAGCCAAGAGCAGTTCTTC; CDR3 protein: CASSPGDSQEQFF
V gene: TRBV5-1; D gene: TRBD2; clone size: NA; J gene: TRBJ2-4; CDR3 DNA: TGCGCCAGCAGTCGGACTAGCGGGGGGTTAACTCTAGCCAAAAACATTCAGTACTTC; CDR3 protein: CASSRTSGGLTLAKNIQYF
V gene: TRBV15; D gene: TRBD2; clone size: NA; J gene: TRBJ2-7; CDR3 DNA: TGTGCCACCAGCAGTACTAGCGCCCTGGACGAGCAGTACTTC; CDR3 protein: CATSSTSALDEQYF
V gene: TRBV5-1; D gene: NA; clone size: NA; J gene: TRBJ2-7; CDR3 DNA: TGCGCCAGCAGCTTGGATCCCTCGGGCGAGCAGTACTTC; CDR3 protein: CASSLDPSGEQYF
V gene: TRBV7-9; D gene: NA; clone size: NA; J gene: TRBJ1-1; CDR3 DNA: TGTGCCAGCAGCCCCCCATTGAACACTGAAGCTTTCTTT; CDR3 protein: CASSPPLNTEAFF
V gene: TRBV28; D gene: NA; clone size: NA; J gene: TRBJ1-4; CDR3 DNA: TGTGCCAGCGTAGACATATCTGAAAAACTGTTTTTT; CDR3 protein: CASVDISEKLFF
V gene: TRBV7-9; D gene: NA; clone size: NA; J gene: TRBJ1-1; CDR3 DNA: TGTGCCAGCAGCTTAGCGAGGACAGAGAACACTGAAGCTTTCTTT; CDR3 protein: CASSLARTENTEAFF
V gene: TRBV30; D gene: NA; clone size: few; J gene: TRBJ1-1; CDR3 DNA: TGTGCCTGGGGTAGCGCCCGTCACACTGAAGCTTTCTTT; CDR3 protein: CAWGSARHTEAFF
V gene: TRBV5-4; D gene: TRBD1; clone size: few; J gene: TRBJ1-5; CDR3 DNA: TGTGCCAGCAGCTTGGGGGTGGACAGGGGAGGCGGGCCTCAGCCCCAGCATTTT; CDR3 protein: CASSLGVDRGGGPQPQHF
V gene: TRBV6-6; D gene: TRBD1; clone size: few; J gene: TRBJ2-7; CDR3 DNA: TGTGCCAGCAGGGAGACAGGGAAAGGACGGGAGCAGTACTTC; CDR3 protein: CASRETGKGREQYF
V gene: TRBV27; D gene: TRBD1; clone size: NA; J gene: TRBJ1-2; CDR3 DNA: TGTGCCAGCAGCCTAGGTGACAGGGGGCTGTATGGCTACACCTTC; CDR3 protein: CASSLGDRGLYGYTF
V gene: TRBV2; D gene: TRBD1; clone size: NA; J gene: TRBJ1-4; CDR3 DNA: TGTGCCAGCAGTGGAAACAGGGGGGATGAAAAACTGTTTTTT; CDR3 protein: CASSGNRGDEKLFF
V gene: TRBV21-1; D gene: NA; clone size: NA; J gene: TRBJ2-2; CDR3 DNA: TGTGCCACCAAGCGGGGGCCAGACACCGGGGAGCTGTTTTTT; CDR3 protein: CATKRGPDTGELFF
V gene: TRBV5-1; D gene: TRBD1; clone size: NA; J gene: TRBJ1-2; CDR3 DNA: TGCGCCAGCAGCTTGATTTCGGGACAGTCCCATGGCTACACCTTC; CDR3 protein: CASSLISGQSHGYTF